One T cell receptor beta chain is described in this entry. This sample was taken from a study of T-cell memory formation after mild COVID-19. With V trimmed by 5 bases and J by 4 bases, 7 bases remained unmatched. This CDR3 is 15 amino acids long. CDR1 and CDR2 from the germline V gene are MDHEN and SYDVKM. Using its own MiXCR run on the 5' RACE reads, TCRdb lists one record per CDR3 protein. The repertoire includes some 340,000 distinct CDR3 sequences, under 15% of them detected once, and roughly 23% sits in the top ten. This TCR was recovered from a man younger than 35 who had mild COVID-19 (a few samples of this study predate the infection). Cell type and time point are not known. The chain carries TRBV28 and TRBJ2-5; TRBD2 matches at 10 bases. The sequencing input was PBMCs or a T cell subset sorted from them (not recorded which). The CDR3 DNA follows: TGTGCCAGCAGTCCGCCACTAGCGGGGCGAGAGACCCAGTACTTC. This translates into CASSPPLAGRETQYF.